This TCR beta chain was identified in a study of graft-versus-host responses after intestinal transplantation. Notes on this clone: Its specificity is not known.

Germline trimming cut 3 bases from V and 3 bases from J; bases unmatched to any gene: 1. Germline V gene data show CDR1 as SQVTM and CDR2 as ANQGSEA. This CDR3 is built from 13 residues. Study findings and constraints: Association was observed between peak circulating GvH clone levels and early post-transplant HvG declines.

Sequencing was performed with immunoSEQ multiplex PCR; in TCRdb, only in-frame clones are kept and a portion is missing. The data contain about 120,000 clones, roughly 95% of them singletons. This TCR came from a human donor who received an intestinal transplant. Sequenced material: unstimulated CD8+ T cells sorted from spleen or lymph node cells, taken before intestinal transplant. The V call is TRBV29-1, the J call TRBJ2-7; 11 positions match TRBD1. The CDR3 DNA sequence: TGCAGCGTTGACGGGACAGGGGGCTACGAGCAGTACTTC. Its protein product is CSVDGTGGYEQYF.